The clone carrying this TCR beta chain was recorded a few times. These data are taken from a study of T-cell reconstitution after alpha-beta-depleted transplantation in children. Germline CDR1 reads MNHEY; CDR2 reads SMNVEV (reference sequence). The CDR3 is 14 amino acids. Trimming pared 2 bases from V and 6 bases from J, leaving 11 bases between. Using unique molecular identifiers, the investigators prepared the TCRbeta library. TCRdb fed the PCR reads into MiXCR, producing one record per CDR3 protein. The data show approximately 400,000 distinct CDR3 sequences, roughly 16% seen once. The sequence was collected from a boy under three years old who had a stem cell transplant for Wiskott-Aldrich syndrome, so the T cells may come from the graft donor. J is TRBJ1-5 and V is TRBV27; TRBD1 might be the D (6 bases). The source was PBMCs, mostly from graft donor cells, collected 360 days after TCRalphabeta/CD19-depleted stem cell transplant. The CDR3: CASSLGGASQPQHF. The CDR3 DNA reads TGTGCCAGCAGTTTAGGGGGGGCGAGTCAGCCCCAGCATTTT.